Many counts were recorded for the clone carrying this TCR beta chain. Its target is not known. This sample is part of a study of CD8+CD57+ T cells in acquired aplastic anemia. About the research overall: Sorting CD4+ and CD8+ cells gave DNA averaging approximately 3 ug. CD4+ cell libraries from healthy donors averaged roughly 10 million reads.

General study results and limits: Levels of CD8+ Simpson's diversity were not significantly distinct in patients versus controls. Researchers report that around 29 CD8+ CDR3 sequences appeared in both patients and controls.

V trimming: 1 base; J trimming: 6 bases; junction bases outside the gene matches: 12. From germline, CDR1 is WNHNN and CDR2 SYGVQD (reference sequence). This CDR3 spans 17 amino acids. Genomic DNA was employed as the template in profiling TCR beta VDJ and CDR3. Each CDR3 protein gets one entry after TCRdb re-called the reads with MiXCR. This sample has about 180,000 distinct CDR3 sequences, with about half found just once. The receptor was isolated from a human donor in good health. V and J are TRBV10-1 and TRBJ1-1; 9 bases are a match to TRBD1. The sample comprised sorted CD4+, CD8+, or CD8+CD57+ T cells (not recorded which) from PBMCs. The CDR3, as DNA: TGCGCCAGCAGTGAGTTAAGTCCCTCAGGGACAGGGTCTGAAGCTTTCTTT. The encoded protein is CASSELSPSGTGSEAFF.